This passage covers 6 T cell receptor beta chains from one sample sequenced in a study of blood T cell repertoires in COVID-19 (dated by TCRdb to the early 2020s). Library preparation was by the immunoSEQ multiplex PCR assay. Imported from immuneACCESS, the table was reduced by TCRdb to in-frame sequences with V and J called. These copies leave out some clones; in studies compared against another copy, an unresolved V gene accounts for under half, and the cause of the remainder is not known. This sample holds about 300,000 clones; 90% to 95% were observed only once. Approximately 2% of the sample lies in the top ten. Specimen: peripheral blood. The receptors derive from a woman aged 25-40 years with COVID-19, enrolled during active disease.

V gene TRBV7-2 combines with J gene TRBJ1-2; TRBD1 matches at 8 bases. CDR1 and CDR2 from the germline V gene are SGHTA and FQGNSA. V gave up 4 bases and J gave up 8 bases; unmatched junction bases: 15. The CDR3 sequence is 16 residues long. The chain's CDR3 is CASSSIPGQAPQGYTF. The DNA of the CDR3 is TGTGCCAGCAGCTCAATACCGGGACAGGCACCCCAAGGCTACACCTTC.

The chain links TRBV3-1 (or the pseudogene TRBV3-2) to TRBJ1-5; no reliable D call. Germline values: CDR1 LGHDT, CDR2 YNNKEL (reference sequence). The CDR3 consists of 15 residues. V lost 2 bases, J lost 5 bases, and 13 bases lay in between. CDR3 sequence: CASSQSYGGHQPQHF. Here the CDR3 DNA reads TGTGCCAGCAGCCAATCCTATGGAGGGCATCAGCCCCAGCATTTT.

This rearrangement joins TRBV7-6 to TRBJ1-2, with D possibly being TRBD1 (5 bases). This CDR3 comprises 13 residues. Germline-derived CDR1 and CDR2 are SGHVS and FNYEAQ. Trimming took 5 bases from V and 2 from J, leaving 9 bases between them. The CDR3 region has the DNA TGTGCCAGCAGCCCGGACACAAACTATGGCTACACCTTC. It yields the protein CASSPDTNYGYTF.

This rearrangement joins TRBV6-5 to TRBJ2-2, with 13 bases fitting TRBD2. The CDR3 covers 15 residues. Germline values: CDR1 MNHEY, CDR2 SVGAGI. V dropped 7 bases and J dropped 6; count of bases not matched to a gene: 5. The CDR3 DNA reads as TGTGCCAGCAAACCGGGACTAGCGGGACCCGGGGAGCTGTTTTTT. Its protein is CASKPGLAGPGELFF.

This chain connects TRBV3-1 (or the pseudogene TRBV3-2) to TRBJ2-3; tentatively, D is TRBD1 (5 bases). CDR1 and CDR2 from the germline V gene are LGHDT and YNNKEL (reference sequence). The V end lost 1 base, the J end lost 6 bases, and 11 bases lay between the germline ends. The CDR3 spans 14 residues. The CDR3 DNA sequence: TGTGCCAGCAGCCAAGGGGGCTTCACGGATACGCAGTATTTT. Translation gives CASSQGGFTDTQYF.

In this sample, this clone turned up once. The same CDR3 arises from other DNA sequences in this sample as well. This rearrangement joins TRBV19 to TRBJ1-1; D possibly corresponds to TRBD1 (6 bases). Germline CDR1 is LNHDA and CDR2 is SQIVND (reference sequence). V shed 1 base and J shed 4 bases, with 10 bases lying between them. The CDR3 is 14 residues long. The CDR3 coding sequence is TGTGCCAGTAGTATAGGAGGGGGTGGCACTGAAGCTTTCTTT. Protein: CASSIGGGGTEAFF.